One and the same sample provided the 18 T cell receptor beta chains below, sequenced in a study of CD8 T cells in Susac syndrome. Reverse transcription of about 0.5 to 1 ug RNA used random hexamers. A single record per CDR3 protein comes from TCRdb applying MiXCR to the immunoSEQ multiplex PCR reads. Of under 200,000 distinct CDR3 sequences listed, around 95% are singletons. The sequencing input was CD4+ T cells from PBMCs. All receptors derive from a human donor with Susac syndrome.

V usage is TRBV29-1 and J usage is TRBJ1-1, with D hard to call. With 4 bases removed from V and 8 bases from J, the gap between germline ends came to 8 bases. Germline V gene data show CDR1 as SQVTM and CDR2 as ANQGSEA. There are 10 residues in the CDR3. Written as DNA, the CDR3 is TGCAGCGTTGCTGAGTTCGAAGCTTTCTTT. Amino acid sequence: CSVAEFEAFF.

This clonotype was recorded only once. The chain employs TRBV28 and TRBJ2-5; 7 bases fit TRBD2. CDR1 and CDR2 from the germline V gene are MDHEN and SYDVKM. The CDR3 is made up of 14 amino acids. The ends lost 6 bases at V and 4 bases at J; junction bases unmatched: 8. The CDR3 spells CASSPGLVRETQYF. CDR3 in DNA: TGTGCCAGCAGCCCCGGACTAGTCAGAGAGACCCAGTACTTC.

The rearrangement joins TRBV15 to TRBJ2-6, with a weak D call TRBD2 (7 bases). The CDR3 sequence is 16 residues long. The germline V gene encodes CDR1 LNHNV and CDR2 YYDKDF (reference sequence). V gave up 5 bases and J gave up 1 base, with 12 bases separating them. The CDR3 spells CATSGGARSGANVLTF. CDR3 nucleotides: TGTGCCACCAGCGGGGGGGCGAGGTCTGGGGCCAACGTCCTGACTTTC.

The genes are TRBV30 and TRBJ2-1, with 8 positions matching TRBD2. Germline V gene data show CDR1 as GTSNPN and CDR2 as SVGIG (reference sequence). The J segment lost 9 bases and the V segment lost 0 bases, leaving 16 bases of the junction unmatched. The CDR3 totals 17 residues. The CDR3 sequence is CAWSVMGTSRAEGEQFF. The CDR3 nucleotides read TGTGCCTGGAGTGTAATGGGGACTAGTCGGGCAGAAGGTGAGCAGTTCTTC. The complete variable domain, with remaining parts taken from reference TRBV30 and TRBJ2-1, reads SQTIHQWPATLVQPVGSPLSLECTVEGTSNPNLYWYRQAAGRGLQLLFYSVGIGQISSEVPQNLSASRPQDRQFILSSKKLLLSDSGFYLCAWSVMGTSRAEGEQFFGPGTRLTVL.

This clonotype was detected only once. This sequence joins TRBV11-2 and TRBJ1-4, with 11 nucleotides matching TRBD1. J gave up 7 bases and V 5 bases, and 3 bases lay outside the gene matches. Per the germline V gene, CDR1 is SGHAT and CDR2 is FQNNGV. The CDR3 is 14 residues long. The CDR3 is CASSNGQGAEKLFF. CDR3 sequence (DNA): TGTGCCAGCAGCAACGGACAGGGGGCTGAAAAACTGTTTTTT.

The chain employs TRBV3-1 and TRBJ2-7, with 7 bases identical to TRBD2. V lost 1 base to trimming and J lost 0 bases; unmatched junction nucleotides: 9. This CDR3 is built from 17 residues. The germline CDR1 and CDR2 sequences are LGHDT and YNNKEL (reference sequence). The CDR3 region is CASSQGMGLRSSYEQYV. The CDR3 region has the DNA TGTGCCAGCAGCCAAGGGATGGGACTAAGGAGCTCCTACGAGCAGTACGTC.

The DNA of the CDR3 is TGCAGCGTTGCCCGGGCTCAGAACACTGAAGCTTTCTTT. Translated, it gives CSVARAQNTEAFF. The rearrangement joins TRBV29-1 to TRBJ1-1; no reliable D call. CDR1 is SQVTM and CDR2 is ANQGSEA in the germline V gene. CDR3 length equals 13 residues. The V end was cut by 4 bases, the J end by 1 base, with 10 bases between.

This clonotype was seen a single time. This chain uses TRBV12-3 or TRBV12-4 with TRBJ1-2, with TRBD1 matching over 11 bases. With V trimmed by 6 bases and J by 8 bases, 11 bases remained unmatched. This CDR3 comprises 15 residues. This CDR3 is CASSPWGQGVGGYTF. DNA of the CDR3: TGTGCCAGCAGCCCTTGGGGACAGGGGGTGGGAGGCTACACCTTC.

CDR3 in amino acids: CASSPRTGFYGYTF. For the CDR3, the DNA is TGTGCCAGCAGCCCCAGGACAGGCTTCTATGGCTACACCTTC. V is TRBV7-2 and J is TRBJ1-2; the match to TRBD1 covers 7 bases. The CDR3 runs to 14 residues. From germline, CDR1 is SGHTA and CDR2 FQGNSA. V was pared by 5 bases and J by 4 bases, with 7 bases of the junction left unmatched.

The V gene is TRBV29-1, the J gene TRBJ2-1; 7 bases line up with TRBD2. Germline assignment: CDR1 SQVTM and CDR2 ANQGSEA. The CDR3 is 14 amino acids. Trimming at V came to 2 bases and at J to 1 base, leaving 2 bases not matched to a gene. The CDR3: CSVETGGSYNEQFF. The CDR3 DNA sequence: TGCAGCGTTGAAACGGGGGGATCCTACAATGAGCAGTTCTTC.

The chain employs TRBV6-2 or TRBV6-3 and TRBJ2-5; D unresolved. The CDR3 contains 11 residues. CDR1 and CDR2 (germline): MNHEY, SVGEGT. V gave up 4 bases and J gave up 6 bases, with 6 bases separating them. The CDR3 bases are TGTGCCAGCAGTTCGACAAAGACCCAGTACTTC. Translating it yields CASSSTKTQYF.

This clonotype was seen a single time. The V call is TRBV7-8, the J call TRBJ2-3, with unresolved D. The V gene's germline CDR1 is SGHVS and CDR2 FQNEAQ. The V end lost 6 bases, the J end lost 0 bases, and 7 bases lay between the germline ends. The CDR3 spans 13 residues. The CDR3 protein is CASRGSSTDTQYF. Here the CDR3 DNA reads TGTGCCAGCAGAGGGTCTAGCACAGATACGCAGTATTTT.

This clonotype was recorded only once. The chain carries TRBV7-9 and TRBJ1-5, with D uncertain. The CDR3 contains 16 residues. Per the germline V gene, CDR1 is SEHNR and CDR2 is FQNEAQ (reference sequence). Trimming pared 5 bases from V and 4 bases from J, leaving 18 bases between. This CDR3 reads CASSPAGGSPNQPQHF. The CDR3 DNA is TGTGCCAGCAGCCCCGCCGGTGGCAGCCCTAATCAGCCCCAGCATTTT.

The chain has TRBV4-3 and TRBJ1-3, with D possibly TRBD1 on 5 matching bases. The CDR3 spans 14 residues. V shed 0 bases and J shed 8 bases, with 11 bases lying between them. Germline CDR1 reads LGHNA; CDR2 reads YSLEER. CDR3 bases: TGCGCCAGCAGCCAAGATCAGCAGGGCTACACCATATATTTT. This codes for CASSQDQQGYTIYF.

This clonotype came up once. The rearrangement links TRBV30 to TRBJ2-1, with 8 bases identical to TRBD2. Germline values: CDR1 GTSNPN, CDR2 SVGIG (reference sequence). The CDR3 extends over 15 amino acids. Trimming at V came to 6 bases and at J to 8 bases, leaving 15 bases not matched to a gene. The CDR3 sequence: CACSAGLGLLDEQFF. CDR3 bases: TGTGCCTGCTCTGCGGGACTAGGACTTCTGGATGAGCAGTTCTTC.

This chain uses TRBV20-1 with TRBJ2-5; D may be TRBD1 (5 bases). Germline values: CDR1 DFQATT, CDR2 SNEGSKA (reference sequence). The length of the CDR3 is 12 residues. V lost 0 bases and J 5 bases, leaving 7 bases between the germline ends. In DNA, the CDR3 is TGCAGTGCTAGAGAGGGGCTGGAGACCCAGTACTTC. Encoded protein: CSAREGLETQYF.

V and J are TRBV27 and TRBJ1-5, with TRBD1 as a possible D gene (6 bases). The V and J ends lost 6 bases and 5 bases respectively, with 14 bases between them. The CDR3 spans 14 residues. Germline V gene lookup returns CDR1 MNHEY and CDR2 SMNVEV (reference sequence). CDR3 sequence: CASRGHEGYQPQHF. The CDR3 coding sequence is TGTGCCAGCAGGGGACATGAGGGGTATCAGCCCCAGCATTTT.

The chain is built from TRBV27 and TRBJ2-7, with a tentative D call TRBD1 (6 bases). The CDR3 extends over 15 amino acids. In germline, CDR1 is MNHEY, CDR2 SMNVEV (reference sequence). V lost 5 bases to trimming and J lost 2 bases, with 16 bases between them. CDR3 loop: CASSVWDTRTYEQYF. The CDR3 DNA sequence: TGTGCCAGCAGTGTATGGGACACTCGCACCTACGAGCAGTACTTC.